The rows below give T cell receptor beta chains drawn from one sample of a study of blood T cell repertoires in COVID-19. TCRdb keeps only in-frame clones here, not all; method: immunoSEQ multiplex PCR. The sample contains about 120,000 clones, 80% to 85% of which appear only once. Sequences were obtained from PBMCs or T cells enriched from blood (not recorded which). These receptor sequences come from a woman aged 25 to 39 who had recovered from COVID-19. Both conserved end residues are part of each CDR3. The order of the fields is V gene, clone size, J gene, D gene, CDR3 DNA, CDR3 protein. The D gene is left open where the match is weak. Only some rows state a clone size, as once, few, many or a class for expanded clones.

>TRBV18|-|TRBJ2-5|-
TGTGCCAGCTCAAGAAACAGGGAGGAGACCCAGTACTTC
CASSRNREETQYF
>TRBV9|-|TRBJ2-1|-
TGTGCCAGCAGCTCCTTACCCCGGAGCTCCTACAATGAGCAGTTCTTC
CASSSLPRSSYNEQFF
>TRBV21-1|once|TRBJ2-1|-
TGTGCCAGCACCTTCAGACTAGCGGGAGGGCCTAGGAATGAGCAGTTCTTC
CASTFRLAGGPRNEQFF
>TRBV19|once|TRBJ1-2|-
TGTGCCAGTAGTACCAGGCCTCAGGGCGGCTACACCTTC
CASSTRPQGGYTF
>TRBV30|-|TRBJ1-2|-
TGTGCCTGGGGGGGAGGCTATGGCTACACCTTC
CAWGGGYGYTF
>TRBV7-9|-|TRBJ1-6|-
TGTGCCAGCAGCTCGCCAAATAGCTCCTATAATTCACCCCTCCACTTT
CASSSPNSSYNSPLHF
>TRBV30|-|TRBJ1-3|TRBD1
TGTGCCTGGAGCCAGGGGGCTGGAAACACCATATATTTT
CAWSQGAGNTIYF
>TRBV4-2|-|TRBJ2-2|-
TGTGCCAGCAGCCAAGCAGGTGCCACCGGGGAGCTGTTTTTT
CASSQAGATGELFF
>TRBV6-5|-|TRBJ1-5|-
TGTGCCAGCAGTTACTCGCCTGGCCCTGGTCACCCCCAGCATTTT
CASSYSPGPGHPQHF
>TRBV5-1|-|TRBJ2-1|TRBD2
TGCGCCAGCAGCTTAAGACTAGCGGGAGTCAATGAGCAGTTCTTC
CASSLRLAGVNEQFF
>TRBV28|-|TRBJ1-1|TRBD1
TGTGCCAGCAGTTTAGGGATAAGGGGGCATTACGTTGGGGCTTTCTTT
CASSLGIRGHYVGAFF
>TRBV10-3|-|TRBJ2-7|TRBD2
TGTGCCATCAGTGAGTCCGGGAGCGGGAGGGCCTTTTACGAGCAGTACTTC
CAISESGSGRAFYEQYF
>TRBV7-8|few|TRBJ2-7|-
TGTGCCAGCAGCTTAAGTGAGTCCGACGAGCAGTACTTC
CASSLSESDEQYF
>TRBV5-1|few|TRBJ2-3|TRBD2
TGCGCCAGCAGTTTAGCGGGAACTCCAAGTACGCAGTATTTT
CASSLAGTPSTQYF